These 23 T cell receptor beta chains were all obtained from the same sample, sequenced in a study of blood T cell repertoires in COVID-19. The repertoire was sequenced with immunoSEQ multiplex PCR; TCRdb's copy has only in-frame clones and lacks some. The sample lists approximately 45,000 clones; 80% to 90% were seen once. The sequenced sample consisted of peripheral blood. Receptors originate from a human donor in a cohort sampled during active COVID-19.

The chain combines TRBV24-1 with TRBJ2-3, with 11 bases that match TRBD2. The CDR3 is made up of 14 amino acids. The trim removed 9 bases at V and 6 bases at J, leaving 7 bases unmatched. CDR1 is KGHDR and CDR2 is SFDVKD in the germline V gene. The DNA of the CDR3 is TGTGCCACCGGAACTAGCGGGAGCCTCGATACGCAGTATTTT. Amino acids: CATGTSGSLDTQYF.

V is TRBV3-1 (or the pseudogene TRBV3-2) and J is TRBJ2-1; 9 nucleotides line up with TRBD1. Germline V lookup: CDR1 LGHDT, CDR2 YNNKEL (reference sequence). V was pared by 4 bases and J by 5 bases, with 6 bases of the junction left unmatched. CDR3 length: 15 residues. In nucleotides, the CDR3 is TGTGCCAGCAGCCCGGTGGGACAGGGTCACAATGAGCAGTTCTTC. Amino acid sequence: CASSPVGQGHNEQFF.

The J gene is TRBJ2-5, the V gene TRBV28; 7 nucleotides agree with TRBD2. Per germline, CDR1 MDHEN and CDR2 SYDVKM. The V and J ends lost 2 bases and 2 bases, in that order; junction bases with no gene match: 2. This CDR3 comprises 14 residues. CDR3 protein: CASSLRGVQETQYF. DNA of the CDR3: TGTGCCAGCAGTTTACGGGGGGTACAAGAGACCCAGTACTTC.

This clone showed up just a few times. The chain uses TRBV3-1 (or the pseudogene TRBV3-2) and TRBJ2-7, with TRBD2 identical over 9 bases. The V gene end was trimmed by 4 bases and the J gene end by 1 base; junction bases not matched to a gene: 2. The CDR3 is made up of 14 amino acids. CDR1 is LGHDT, CDR2 YNNKEL, per germline (reference sequence). CDR3 sequence reads: CASSRTSVSYEQYF. CDR3 DNA sequence: TGTGCCAGCAGCCGGACTAGCGTATCCTACGAGCAGTACTTC.

This clone showed up just once. The V call is TRBV18, the J call TRBJ2-1; 12 nucleotides agree with TRBD2. There are 16 residues in the CDR3. CDR1 and CDR2 from the germline V gene are KGHSH and LQKENI. V shed 2 bases and J 9 bases; nucleotides not matched to a gene: 8. The CDR3 coding sequence is TGTGCCAGCTCACCAAGGAGGACTAGCGGGATCAGTGAGCAGTTCTTC. Translating it yields CASSPRRTSGISEQFF.

Only a few counts were recorded for this clone. Other DNA sequences within the sample encode an identical CDR3. V is TRBV5-1 and J is TRBJ2-1, with D uncertain. The CDR3 length is 11 residues. The V end lost 0 bases, the J end lost 10 bases, and 5 bases lay between the germline ends. Germline CDR1 reads SGHRS; CDR2 reads YFSETQ. CDR3 in amino acids: CASSLAREQFF. In DNA form, the CDR3 reads TGCGCCAGCAGCTTGGCGCGGGAGCAGTTCTTC.

This chain connects TRBV2 to TRBJ2-5; 8 positions agree with TRBD2. Unmatched junction bases numbered 1, after V lost 5 bases and J lost 5 bases. The CDR3 runs 12 residues. Germline V gene data show CDR1 as SNHLY and CDR2 as FYNNEI. As DNA, the CDR3 is TGTGCCAGCAGTAGCGGGAGCGAGACCCAGTACTTC. Its protein product is CASSSGSETQYF.

The rearrangement links TRBV7-8 to TRBJ2-1; D is undetermined. V lost 5 bases and J lost 5, with 13 bases in between. The CDR3 is made up of 14 amino acids. From germline, CDR1 is SGHVS and CDR2 FQNEAQ. CDR3 bases: TGTGCCAGCAGCGTGGTCCCCGAGGACAATGAGCAGTTCTTC. Translated, it gives CASSVVPEDNEQFF.

This clone was seen a few times. The rearrangement uses TRBV19 and TRBJ1-6, with TRBD1 as a possible D gene (5 bases). V was cut by 3 bases and J by 7 bases, with 7 bases left in between. This CDR3 spans 13 amino acids. The V gene's germline CDR1 is LNHDA and CDR2 SQIVND (reference sequence). The CDR3 coding sequence is TGTGCCAGTAGTATGTCAGGGAATTCACCCCTCCACTTT. Its protein is CASSMSGNSPLHF.

The chain links TRBV6-2 or TRBV6-3 to TRBJ1-2; 8 bases are shared with TRBD1. The CDR3 sequence is 14 residues long. Germline CDR1 MNHEY, CDR2 SVGEGT. Trimming removed 5 bases from V and 2 bases from J; junction bases left unmatched: 4. The CDR3 DNA is TGTGCCAGCAGTCCCGGGACAGGAAACTATGGCTACACCTTC. This sequence encodes CASSPGTGNYGYTF.

This chain joins TRBV2 and TRBJ1-1, with 7 bases fitting TRBD1. The CDR3 spans 11 residues. Per the germline V gene, CDR1 is SNHLY and CDR2 is FYNNEI. The V and J ends lost 8 bases and 7 bases, in that order; junction bases with no gene match: 4. The CDR3 is CASQGDSEAFF. The CDR3 nucleotides are TGTGCCAGCCAGGGGGACAGTGAAGCTTTCTTT.

The rearrangement links TRBV7-9 to TRBJ2-1, with D possibly TRBD2 on 6 matching bases. Looked up from germline, CDR1 is SEHNR and CDR2 is FQNEAQ (reference sequence). V was pared by 5 bases and J by 10 bases, with 15 bases between. This CDR3 is built from 13 residues. The CDR3 region is CASSVDVAGEQFF. The DNA for the CDR3 is TGTGCCAGCAGCGTAGATGTGGCGGGAGAGCAGTTCTTC. Supplemented by reference TRBV7-9 and TRBJ2-1, the full variable domain reads DTGVSQNPRHKITKRGQNVTFRCDPISEHNRLYWYRQTLGQGPEFLTYFQNEAQLEKSRLLSDRFSAERPKGSFSTLEIQRTEQGDSAMYLCASSVDVAGEQFFGPGTRLTVL.

The chain couples TRBV9 to TRBJ2-1; maybe TRBD2 (6 bases). The CDR3 totals 17 residues. V was pared by 1 base and J by 3 bases, with 17 bases between. Germline-derived CDR1 and CDR2 are SGDLS and YYNGEE. This chain's CDR3 is CASSVSPGAGNYNEQFF. The CDR3 DNA is TGTGCCAGCAGCGTATCTCCGGGAGCGGGCAACTACAATGAGCAGTTCTTC.

The chain combines TRBV9 with TRBJ2-7, with 9 nucleotides matching TRBD1. Trimming removed 4 bases from V and 0 bases from J; junction bases left unmatched: 8. Per the germline V gene, CDR1 is SGDLS and CDR2 is YYNGEE. CDR3 length: 16 amino acids. In DNA, the CDR3 is TGTGCCAGCAGCCCCCGGACAGGGGCCACCTCCTACGAGCAGTACTTC. It codes for CASSPRTGATSYEQYF.

The chain uses TRBV6-5 and TRBJ2-1, with TRBD1 matching over 11 bases. CDR3 length: 13 amino acids. Per the germline V gene, CDR1 is MNHEY and CDR2 is SVGAGI. V dropped 6 bases and J dropped 10; count of bases not matched to a gene: 5. The DNA for the CDR3 is TGTGCCAGCAGAGGACAGGGGGCCGGGGAGCAGTTCTTC. This sequence encodes CASRGQGAGEQFF.

The chain is built from TRBV5-8 and TRBJ1-4; no reliable D call. Germline CDR1 SGHTS, CDR2 YDEGEE. Trimming removed 1 base from V and 4 bases from J, with 14 bases in between. The CDR3 extends over 16 amino acids. The CDR3 DNA sequence: TGTGCCAGCAGCTTGCCAATTGGGCGATATAATGAAAAACTGTTTTTT. It translates to CASSLPIGRYNEKLFF.

V gene TRBV7-9 combines with J gene TRBJ2-1; D is perhaps TRBD2 (5 bases). Deletions cut 5 bases from V and 0 bases from J, with 14 bases between. This CDR3 is 16 amino acids long. CDR1 is SEHNR, CDR2 FQNEAQ, per germline (reference sequence). The CDR3 is CASSPGLGSSYNEQFF. As DNA, the CDR3 is TGTGCCAGCAGCCCTGGGTTGGGGAGCTCCTACAATGAGCAGTTCTTC.

The chain combines TRBV12-3 or TRBV12-4 with TRBJ2-5, with 9 bases that match TRBD2. The CDR3 is 13 residues long. V lost 4 bases and J lost 4; bases outside the gene matches: 1. The CDR3 loop reads CASSWTSAETQYF. In DNA form, the CDR3 reads TGTGCCAGCAGTTGGACTAGCGCAGAGACCCAGTACTTC.

V gene TRBV6-6 combines with J gene TRBJ1-3, with 7 bases fitting TRBD1. This CDR3 spans 15 amino acids. V dropped 7 bases and J dropped 3; count of bases not matched to a gene: 9. Germline V CDR1 and CDR2: MNHNY, SVGAGI (reference sequence). CDR3 protein: CASIGRGIFGNTIYF. The CDR3 region has the DNA TGTGCCAGCATAGGCAGGGGGATTTTTGGAAACACCATATATTTT.

The chain couples TRBV19 to TRBJ2-1; D remains ambiguous. CDR1 and CDR2 from the germline V gene are LNHDA and SQIVND (reference sequence). There are 12 residues in the CDR3. V lost 0 bases and J lost 8, with 5 bases in between. CDR3 in DNA: TGTGCCAGTAGTATAGATCTATATGAGCAGTTCTTC. It yields the protein CASSIDLYEQFF. The whole variable domain, remainder taken from reference TRBV19 and TRBJ2-1, is DGGITQSPKYLFRKEGQNVTLSCEQNLNHDAMYWYRQDPGQGLRLIYYSQIVNDFQKGDIAEGYSVSREKKESFPLTVTSAQKNPTAFYLCASSIDLYEQFFGPGTRLTVL.

The chain uses TRBV4-1 and TRBJ2-7; a possible D gene is TRBD1 (5 bases). There are 17 residues in the CDR3. Trimming left V 1 base short and J 5 bases short, with 21 bases between. CDR1 and CDR2 from the germline V gene are MGHRA and YSYEKL. The CDR3 spells CASSQGAQVGVRDEQYF. DNA for the CDR3: TGCGCCAGCAGCCAAGGAGCACAGGTTGGGGTTCGGGACGAGCAGTACTTC.

The rearrangement joins TRBV4-1 to TRBJ2-1; maybe TRBD2 (5 bases). The CDR3 covers 17 residues. CDR1 is MGHRA, CDR2 YSYEKL, per germline. Trimming left V 0 bases short and J 4 bases short, with 16 bases between. CDR3 bases: TGCGCCAGCAGCCAAGATTGGGTCAGCGGAGTATACAATGAGCAGTTCTTC. As protein: CASSQDWVSGVYNEQFF.

The J gene is TRBJ1-2, the V gene TRBV14; D gene unclear. This CDR3 region has 15 residues. Germline assignment: CDR1 SGHDN and CDR2 FVKESK. V lost 2 bases and J 8 bases, leaving 18 bases between the germline ends. CDR3 DNA: TGTGCCAGCAGCCAACATGGATGGGGAGAGTACGGCTACACCTTC. Residues: CASSQHGWGEYGYTF.